Listed below are T cell receptor beta chains from one sample, sequenced in a study of blood T cell repertoires in COVID-19. TCRdb's copy holds only in-frame clones and misses some; the assay was immunoSEQ multiplex PCR. Among roughly 170,000 clones, less than 85% were seen once, and the ten largest hold 4.4%. The specimen was PBMCs or T cells enriched from blood (not recorded which). Receptors originate from a woman in her 50s who had recovered from COVID-19. Each CDR3 is given with its conserved first and last residue. Fields, in order: clone size, V gene, D gene, J gene, CDR3 DNA, CDR3 protein. D genes are given only for firm matches. The listing skips clone size in some rows; elsewhere it reads once, few, many or a size class.

size: -
V: TRBV13
D: TRBD1
J: TRBJ1-1
DNA: TGTGCCAGCAGGCCCGGGACAGGTGAAGCTTTCTTT
CDR3: CASRPGTGEAFF

size: -
V: TRBV10-3
D: -
J: TRBJ1-6
DNA: TGTGCCATCAGCCGACAGTTAAGCAATTCACCCCTCCACTTT
CDR3: CAISRQLSNSPLHF

size: once
V: TRBV11-2
D: -
J: TRBJ2-1
DNA: TGTGCCAGCAGCTTAGAGGACAACCCCAATGAGCAGTTCTTC
CDR3: CASSLEDNPNEQFF

size: -
V: TRBV5-1
D: -
J: TRBJ1-1
DNA: TGCGCCAGCAGCTTAACAGGTTTGACTGAAGCTTTCTTT
CDR3: CASSLTGLTEAFF

size: -
V: TRBV20-1
D: -
J: TRBJ1-1
DNA: TGCAGTGCTAGTCCCGCAGTCAGGTCTGAAGCTTTCTTT
CDR3: CSASPAVRSEAFF

size: -
V: TRBV27
D: -
J: TRBJ1-2
DNA: TGTGCCAGCAGTCCGAAACAGACGTACTATGGCTACACCTTC
CDR3: CASSPKQTYYGYTF

size: -
V: TRBV3-1/TRBV3-2
D: -
J: TRBJ2-1
DNA: TGTGCCAGCAGCCCAAGTCCCGGTTCTTACAATGAGCAGTTCTTC
CDR3: CASSPSPGSYNEQFF

size: -
V: TRBV7-2
D: TRBD1
J: TRBJ1-2
DNA: TGTGCCAGCAGCAAAGACCGGGACAGCTACTATGGCTACACCTTC
CDR3: CASSKDRDSYYGYTF

size: -
V: TRBV4-3
D: TRBD1
J: TRBJ1-1
DNA: TGCGCCAGCAGCCAAGATCACACAGGGGAACCTGAAGCTTTCTTT
CDR3: CASSQDHTGEPEAFF

size: once
V: TRBV6-5
D: TRBD2
J: TRBJ2-3
DNA: TGTGCCAGCAGTCTTGGGACTAGCGGGGAGGATACGCAGTATTTT
CDR3: CASSLGTSGEDTQYF

size: once
V: TRBV18
D: TRBD1
J: TRBJ1-2
DNA: TGTGCCAGCTCACCCCAAGACAGGGAGTTAGGTGGCTACACCTTC
CDR3: CASSPQDRELGGYTF

size: -
V: TRBV11-2
D: -
J: TRBJ1-2
DNA: TGTGCCAGCAGCTTACTGTTAGGCGGATGGGATGGCTACACCTTC
CDR3: CASSLLLGGWDGYTF

size: -
V: TRBV9
D: -
J: TRBJ1-3
DNA: TGTGCCAGCAGCGTAGCGCAAGGAGAATCTGGAAACACCATATATTTT
CDR3: CASSVAQGESGNTIYF

size: -
V: TRBV20-1
D: TRBD1
J: TRBJ2-5
DNA: TGCAGTGCTAGTTCCCGGACAGGGGTGGAGACCCAGTACTTC
CDR3: CSASSRTGVETQYF

size: -
V: TRBV4-1
D: -
J: TRBJ2-1
DNA: TGCGCCAGCAGCTCTATTCAACAGGGGAGGTACAATGAGCAGTTCTTC
CDR3: CASSSIQQGRYNEQFF

size: -
V: TRBV12-3/TRBV12-4
D: TRBD2
J: TRBJ2-5
DNA: TGTGCCAGCAGCCGGGGAGGGCGGGAGACCCAGTACTTC
CDR3: CASSRGGRETQYF

size: once
V: TRBV9
D: -
J: TRBJ2-1
DNA: TGTGCCAGCAGCGTAGAGGAGGGCGGGGTAATTTACAATGAGCAGTTCTTC
CDR3: CASSVEEGGVIYNEQFF

size: -
V: TRBV12-3/TRBV12-4
D: -
J: TRBJ1-2
DNA: TGTGCCAGCAAGCGGGGGTTTGGGGGCTACACCTTC
CDR3: CASKRGFGGYTF

size: -
V: TRBV4-3
D: -
J: TRBJ1-3
DNA: TGCGCCAGCAGCCAGACAGCCGGAAACACCATATATTTT
CDR3: CASSQTAGNTIYF

size: -
V: TRBV4-3
D: -
J: TRBJ1-3
DNA: TGCGCCAGCAGCCACGACTGGAGCTCTGGAAACACCATATATTTT
CDR3: CASSHDWSSGNTIYF

size: -
V: TRBV28
D: -
J: TRBJ1-4
DNA: TGTGCCAGCAGTTTCCCCCCGACTAATGAAAAACTGTTTTTT
CDR3: CASSFPPTNEKLFF

size: -
V: TRBV11-3
D: TRBD1
J: TRBJ1-4
DNA: TGTGCCAGCAGCTCAGACAGGGAGGGTGAAAAACTGTTTTTT
CDR3: CASSSDREGEKLFF

size: few
V: TRBV23-1
D: TRBD1
J: TRBJ2-1
DNA: TGCGCCAGCAGTCAGCCCGTTACAGGGGTCCTCATCTACAATGAGCAGTTCTTC
CDR3: CASSQPVTGVLIYNEQFF

size: -
V: TRBV11-2
D: -
J: TRBJ1-1
DNA: TGTGCCAGCACTCCAGAACCCCACGACACTGAAGCTTTCTTT
CDR3: CASTPEPHDTEAFF

size: -
V: TRBV19
D: -
J: TRBJ2-1
DNA: TGTGCCAGTAGTATCCACGCGGGGGCGTACAATGAGCAGTTCTTC
CDR3: CASSIHAGAYNEQFF

size: -
V: TRBV4-2
D: -
J: TRBJ2-3
DNA: TGTGCCAGCAGCCAAGATCGGGGGGCGGATACGCAGTATTTT
CDR3: CASSQDRGADTQYF

size: few
V: TRBV15
D: TRBD1
J: TRBJ1-3
DNA: TGTGCCACCAGCAGAGACCGGACAGGGGGAAACACCATATATTTT
CDR3: CATSRDRTGGNTIYF

size: -
V: TRBV5-4
D: TRBD2
J: TRBJ2-3
DNA: TGTGCCAGCAGCCAGGGACTAGCGGGGGGGCAGGATACGCAGTATTTT
CDR3: CASSQGLAGGQDTQYF

size: -
V: TRBV3-1/TRBV3-2
D: TRBD1
J: TRBJ1-1
DNA: TGTGCCAGCAGCCTCGGACAGGGTGAAGCTTTCTTT
CDR3: CASSLGQGEAFF

size: -
V: TRBV6-2/TRBV6-3
D: TRBD2
J: TRBJ2-3
DNA: TGTGCCAGCAGCCCTAACCTAGCGGGTGCCTCAGTCACGCAGTATTTT
CDR3: CASSPNLAGASVTQYF

size: -
V: TRBV6-5
D: -
J: TRBJ2-3
DNA: TGTGCCAGCAGTTCCCAGGGCCCTGCGGCCACAGATACGCAGTATTTT
CDR3: CASSSQGPAATDTQYF

size: -
V: TRBV5-1
D: TRBD1
J: TRBJ2-2
DNA: TGCGCCAGCAGCTTGGGGGCAGGGGGCATGGTGGAGCTGTTTTTT
CDR3: CASSLGAGGMVELFF

size: few
V: TRBV18
D: -
J: TRBJ1-5
DNA: TGTGCCAGCTCAACGGGGGGTGGGGAGCCCCAGCATTTT
CDR3: CASSTGGGEPQHF

size: -
V: TRBV11-3
D: -
J: TRBJ1-3
DNA: TGTGCCAGCAGACGTAGCTCTGGAAACACCATATATTTT
CDR3: CASRRSSGNTIYF

size: -
V: TRBV27
D: -
J: TRBJ1-2
DNA: TGTGCCAGCAGTTCCGGACTGCTCCATGGCTACACCTTC
CDR3: CASSSGLLHGYTF

size: -
V: TRBV12-3/TRBV12-4
D: -
J: TRBJ2-3
DNA: TGTGCCAGCAGCTGGCTGGGGGGAGATACGCAGTATTTT
CDR3: CASSWLGGDTQYF

size: -
V: TRBV30
D: -
J: TRBJ1-3
DNA: TGTGCCTGGAGTGAACAGAATCTCTCTGGAAACACCATATATTTT
CDR3: CAWSEQNLSGNTIYF

size: -
V: TRBV6-1
D: -
J: TRBJ1-1
DNA: TGTGCCAGCAGTGAAACACTGAACACTGAAGCTTTCTTT
CDR3: CASSETLNTEAFF

size: -
V: TRBV24-1
D: TRBD1
J: TRBJ1-2
DNA: TGTGCCACCTCAGGGGGTTTGAACTATGGCTACACCTTC
CDR3: CATSGGLNYGYTF

size: once
V: TRBV15
D: TRBD2
J: TRBJ2-4
DNA: TGTGCCACCAGCAGCGGGGGGGCCAAAAACATTCAGTACTTC
CDR3: CATSSGGAKNIQYF

size: few
V: TRBV21-1
D: -
J: TRBJ2-1
DNA: TGTGCCAGCAGCAAAGGGTTAGCGGGAGGGTGCAATGAGCAGTTCTTC
CDR3: CASSKGLAGGCNEQFF

size: few
V: TRBV18
D: TRBD1
J: TRBJ2-3
DNA: TGTGCCAGCTCACGACAGGGGAAGGAAGATACGCAGTATTTT
CDR3: CASSRQGKEDTQYF

size: -
V: TRBV10-3
D: TRBD1
J: TRBJ2-5
DNA: TGTGCCATCAGTGATGGACAGGTTGACCAAGAGACCCAGTACTTC
CDR3: CAISDGQVDQETQYF

size: -
V: TRBV11-2
D: TRBD1
J: TRBJ1-2
DNA: TGTGCCAGCAGCTTAGCGTCCGGGACAGCTAACTATGGCTACACCTTC
CDR3: CASSLASGTANYGYTF

size: -
V: TRBV6-5
D: -
J: TRBJ1-2
DNA: TGTGCCAGCAGTTACTGGCATGGCTACACCTTC
CDR3: CASSYWHGYTF